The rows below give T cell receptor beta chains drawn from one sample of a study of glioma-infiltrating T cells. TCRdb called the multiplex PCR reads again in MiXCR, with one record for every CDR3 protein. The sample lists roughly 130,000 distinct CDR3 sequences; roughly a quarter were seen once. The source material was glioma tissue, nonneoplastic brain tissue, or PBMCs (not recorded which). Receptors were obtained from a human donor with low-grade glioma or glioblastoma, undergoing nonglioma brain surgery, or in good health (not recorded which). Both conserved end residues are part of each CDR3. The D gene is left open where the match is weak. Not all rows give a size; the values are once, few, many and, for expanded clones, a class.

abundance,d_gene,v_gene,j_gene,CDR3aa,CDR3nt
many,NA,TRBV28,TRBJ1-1,CASLPPGTEAFF,TGTGCCAGCCTCCCCCCGGGGACAGAAGCTTTCTTT
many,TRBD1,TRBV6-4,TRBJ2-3,CASSVNRGASTDTQYF,TGTGCCAGCAGTGTCAACAGGGGTGCTAGCACAGATACGCAGTATTTT
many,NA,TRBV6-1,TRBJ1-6,CASSSPRQYGNSPLHF,TGTGCCAGCAGTTCCCCCCGGCAGTATGGTAATTCACCCCTCCACTTT
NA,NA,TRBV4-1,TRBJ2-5,CASSPTPAGETQYF,TGCGCCAGCAGCCCGACCCCAGCAGGGGAGACCCAGTACTTC
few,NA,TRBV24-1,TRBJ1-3,CATSGFGNTIYF,TGTGCCACCTCCGGGTTTGGAAACACCATATATTTT
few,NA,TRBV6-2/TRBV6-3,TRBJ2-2,CATEDSPTGELFF,TGTGCCACCGAGGACAGCCCCACCGGGGAGCTGTTTTTT
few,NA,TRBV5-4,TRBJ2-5,CASSLADGKETQYF,TGTGCCAGCAGCTTGGCGGACGGAAAAGAGACCCAGTACTTC
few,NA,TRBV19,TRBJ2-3,CASTSGQTTDTQYF,TGTGCCAGTACCTCGGGCCAGACCACAGATACGCAGTATTTT
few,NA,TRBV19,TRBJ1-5,CASSKVGYGHQPQHF,TGTGCCAGTAGTAAGGTGGGGTACGGCCATCAGCCCCAGCATTTT
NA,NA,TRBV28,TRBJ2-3,CASSPRPFTDTQYF,TGTGCCAGCAGTCCGCGACCGTTCACAGATACGCAGTATTTT
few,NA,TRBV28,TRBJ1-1,CASSLADHNTEAFF,TGTGCCAGCAGTTTAGCTGACCATAACACTGAAGCTTTCTTT
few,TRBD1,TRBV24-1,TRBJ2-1,CATSDFGTGMIEQFF,TGTGCCACCAGTGATTTTGGGACAGGGATGATTGAGCAGTTCTTC
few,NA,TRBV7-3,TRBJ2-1,CASSADHPYNEQFF,TGTGCCAGCAGCGCGGACCACCCCTACAATGAGCAGTTCTTC
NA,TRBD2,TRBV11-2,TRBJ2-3,CASSSLAGGQPNTDTQYF,TGTGCCAGCAGCTCCCTAGCGGGGGGGCAACCAAACACAGATACGCAGTATTTT
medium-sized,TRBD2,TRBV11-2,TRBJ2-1,CASSSGLAELYNEQFF,TGTGCCAGCAGCTCCGGACTAGCGGAACTTTACAATGAGCAGTTCTTC
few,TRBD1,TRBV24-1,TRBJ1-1,CATSDHRGMNTEAFF,TGTGCCACCAGTGATCACAGGGGAATGAACACTGAAGCTTTCTTT
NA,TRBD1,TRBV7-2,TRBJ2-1,CASSLITDRVGKNEQFF,TGTGCCAGCAGCTTAATTACAGACAGGGTGGGAAAAAATGAGCAGTTCTTC